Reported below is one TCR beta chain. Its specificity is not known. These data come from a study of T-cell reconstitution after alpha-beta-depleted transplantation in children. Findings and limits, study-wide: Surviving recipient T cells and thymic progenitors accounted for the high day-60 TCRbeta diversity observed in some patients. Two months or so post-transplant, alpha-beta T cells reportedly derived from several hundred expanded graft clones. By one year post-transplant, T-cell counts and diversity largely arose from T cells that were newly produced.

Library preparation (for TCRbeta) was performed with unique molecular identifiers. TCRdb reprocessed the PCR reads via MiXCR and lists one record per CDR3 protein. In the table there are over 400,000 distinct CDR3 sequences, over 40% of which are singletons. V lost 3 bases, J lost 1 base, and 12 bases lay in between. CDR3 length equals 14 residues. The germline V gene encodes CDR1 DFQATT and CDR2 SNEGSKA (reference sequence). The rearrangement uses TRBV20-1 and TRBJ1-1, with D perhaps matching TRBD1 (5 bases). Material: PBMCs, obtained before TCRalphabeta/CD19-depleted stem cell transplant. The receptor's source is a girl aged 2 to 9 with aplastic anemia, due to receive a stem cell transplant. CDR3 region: CSASRWQGNTEAFF. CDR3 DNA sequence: TGCAGTGCTAGCCGTTGGCAGGGGAACACTGAAGCTTTCTTT.